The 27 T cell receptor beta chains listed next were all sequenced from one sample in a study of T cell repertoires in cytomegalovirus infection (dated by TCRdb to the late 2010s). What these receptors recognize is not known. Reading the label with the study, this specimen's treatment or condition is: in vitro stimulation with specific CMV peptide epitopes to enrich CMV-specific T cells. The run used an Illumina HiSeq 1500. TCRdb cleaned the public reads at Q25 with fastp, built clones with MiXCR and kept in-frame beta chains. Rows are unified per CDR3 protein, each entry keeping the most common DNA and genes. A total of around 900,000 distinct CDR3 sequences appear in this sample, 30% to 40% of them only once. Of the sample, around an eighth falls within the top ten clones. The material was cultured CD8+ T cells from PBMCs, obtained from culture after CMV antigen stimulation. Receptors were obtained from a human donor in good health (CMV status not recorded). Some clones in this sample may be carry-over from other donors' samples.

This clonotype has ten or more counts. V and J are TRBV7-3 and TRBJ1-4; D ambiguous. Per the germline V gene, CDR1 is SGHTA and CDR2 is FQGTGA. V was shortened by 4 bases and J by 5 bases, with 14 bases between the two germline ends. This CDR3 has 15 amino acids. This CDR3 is CASSSTKPPNEKLFF. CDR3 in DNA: TGTGCCAGCAGCTCTACCAAACCGCCCAATGAAAAACTGTTTTTT.

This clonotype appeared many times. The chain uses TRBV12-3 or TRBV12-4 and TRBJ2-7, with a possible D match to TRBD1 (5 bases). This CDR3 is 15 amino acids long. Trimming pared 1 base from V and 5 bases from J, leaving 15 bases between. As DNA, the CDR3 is TGTGCCAGCAGTTTAGGGGGCAGGTTCACCCACGAGCAGTACTTC. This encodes CASSLGGRFTHEQYF.

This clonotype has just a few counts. The chain's CDR3 is CASSFGAGTNEQYV. In DNA form, the CDR3 reads TGTGCCAGCAGTTTCGGGGCAGGGACGAACGAGCAGTACGTC. The J gene is TRBJ2-7, the V gene TRBV12-3 or TRBV12-4, with D possibly being TRBD1 or TRBD2 (5 bases each). The CDR3 runs to 14 residues. V lost 3 bases and J 5 bases, leaving 14 bases between the germline ends.

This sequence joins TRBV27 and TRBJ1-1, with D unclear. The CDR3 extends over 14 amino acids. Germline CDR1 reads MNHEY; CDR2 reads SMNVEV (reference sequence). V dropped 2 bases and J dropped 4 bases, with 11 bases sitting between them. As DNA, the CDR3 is TGTGCCAGCAGTTTAGAGGGTATGGGCACTGAAGCTTTCTTT. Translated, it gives CASSLEGMGTEAFF.

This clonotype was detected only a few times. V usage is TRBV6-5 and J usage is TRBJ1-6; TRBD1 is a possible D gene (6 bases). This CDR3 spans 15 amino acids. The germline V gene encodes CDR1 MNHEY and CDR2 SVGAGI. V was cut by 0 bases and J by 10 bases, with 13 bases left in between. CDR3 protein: CASSYSYREGSPLHF. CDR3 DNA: TGTGCCAGCAGTTACTCGTACAGGGAAGGATCACCCCTCCACTTT.

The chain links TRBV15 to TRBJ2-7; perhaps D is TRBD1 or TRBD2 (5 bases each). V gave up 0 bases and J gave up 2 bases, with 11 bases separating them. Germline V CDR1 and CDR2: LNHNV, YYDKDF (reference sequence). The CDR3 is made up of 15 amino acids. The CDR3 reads CATSRDWGNPYEQYF. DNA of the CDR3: TGTGCCACCAGCAGAGATTGGGGGAATCCCTACGAGCAGTACTTC.

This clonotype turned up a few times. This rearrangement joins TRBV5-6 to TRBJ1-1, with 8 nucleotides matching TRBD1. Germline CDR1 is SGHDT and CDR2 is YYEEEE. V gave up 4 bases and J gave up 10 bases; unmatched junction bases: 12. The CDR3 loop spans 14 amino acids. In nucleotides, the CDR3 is TGTGCCAGCAGCCTCCGAAACCGGGACAGGACAGCTTTCTTT. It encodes CASSLRNRDRTAFF.

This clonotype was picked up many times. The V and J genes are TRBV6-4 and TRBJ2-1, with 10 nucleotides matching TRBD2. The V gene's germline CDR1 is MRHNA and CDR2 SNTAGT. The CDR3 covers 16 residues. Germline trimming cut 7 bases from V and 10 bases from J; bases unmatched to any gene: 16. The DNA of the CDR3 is TGTGCCAGCACCCAATTTAGCGGGGGGCCACTGACGGAGCAGTTCTTC. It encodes CASTQFSGGPLTEQFF.

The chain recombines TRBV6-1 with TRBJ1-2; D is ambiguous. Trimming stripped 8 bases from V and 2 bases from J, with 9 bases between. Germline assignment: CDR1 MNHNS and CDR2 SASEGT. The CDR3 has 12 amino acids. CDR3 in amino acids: CASLAGNYGYTF. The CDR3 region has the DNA TGTGCCAGCTTAGCTGGCAACTATGGCTACACCTTC.

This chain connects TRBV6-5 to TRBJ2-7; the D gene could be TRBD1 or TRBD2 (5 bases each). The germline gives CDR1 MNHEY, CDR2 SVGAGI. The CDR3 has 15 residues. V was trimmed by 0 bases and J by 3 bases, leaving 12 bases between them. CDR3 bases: TGTGCCAGCAGTTACTCGAGGGGTTTGGACTACGAGCAGTACGTC. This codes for CASSYSRGLDYEQYV.

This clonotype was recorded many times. CDR3 bases: TGTGCCAGCAGCACTCGACACCAAGAGACCCAGTACTTC. Translation gives CASSTRHQETQYF. This chain joins TRBV7-9 and TRBJ2-5; D ambiguous. Trimming removed 5 bases from V and 0 bases from J, with 7 bases in between. The CDR3 covers 13 residues. Germline CDR1 is SEHNR and CDR2 is FQNEAQ (reference sequence).

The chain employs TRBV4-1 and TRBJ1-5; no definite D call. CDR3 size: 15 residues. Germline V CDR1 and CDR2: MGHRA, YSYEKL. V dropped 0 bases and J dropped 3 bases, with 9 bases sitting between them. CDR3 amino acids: CASSQEFRSNQPQHF. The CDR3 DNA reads TGCGCCAGCAGCCAAGAGTTCAGATCCAATCAGCCCCAGCATTTT.

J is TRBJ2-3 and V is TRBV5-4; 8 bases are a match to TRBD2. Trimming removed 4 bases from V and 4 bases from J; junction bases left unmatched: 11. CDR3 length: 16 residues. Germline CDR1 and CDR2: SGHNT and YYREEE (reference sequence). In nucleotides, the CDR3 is TGTGCCAGCAGCCCCCCGGGACTAGGTAACCCAGATACGCAGTATTTT. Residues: CASSPPGLGNPDTQYF.

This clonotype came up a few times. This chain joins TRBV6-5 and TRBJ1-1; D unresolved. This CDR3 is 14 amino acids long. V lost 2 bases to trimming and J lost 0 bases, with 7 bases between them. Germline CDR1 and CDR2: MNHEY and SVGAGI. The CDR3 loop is CASSYAGMNTEAFF. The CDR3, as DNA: TGTGCCAGCAGTTACGCGGGAATGAACACTGAAGCTTTCTTT.

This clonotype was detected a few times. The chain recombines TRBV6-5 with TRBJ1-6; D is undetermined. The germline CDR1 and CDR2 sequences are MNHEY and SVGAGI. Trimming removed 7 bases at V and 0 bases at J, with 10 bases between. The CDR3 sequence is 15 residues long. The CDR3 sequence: CASTQLSSYNSPLHF. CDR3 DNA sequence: TGTGCCAGCACACAGTTGAGCTCCTATAATTCACCCCTCCACTTT.

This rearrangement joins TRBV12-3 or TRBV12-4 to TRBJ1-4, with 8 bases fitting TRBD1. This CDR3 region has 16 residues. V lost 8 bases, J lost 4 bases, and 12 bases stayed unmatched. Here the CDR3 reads CASLSIGRGHNEKLFF. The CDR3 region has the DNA TGTGCCAGCCTTTCCATCGGCAGGGGGCATAATGAAAAACTGTTTTTT.

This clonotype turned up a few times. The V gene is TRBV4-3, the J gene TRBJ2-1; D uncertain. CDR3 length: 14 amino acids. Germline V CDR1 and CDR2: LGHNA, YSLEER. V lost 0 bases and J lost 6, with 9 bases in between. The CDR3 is CASSQDLRANEQFF. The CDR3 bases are TGCGCCAGCAGCCAAGATCTAAGGGCCAATGAGCAGTTCTTC.

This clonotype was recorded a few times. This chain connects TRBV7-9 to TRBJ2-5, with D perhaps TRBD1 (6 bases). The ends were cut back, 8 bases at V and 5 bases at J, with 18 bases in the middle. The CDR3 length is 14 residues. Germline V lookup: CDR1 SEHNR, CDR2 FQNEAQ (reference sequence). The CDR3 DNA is TGTGCCAGCGGTACCTACAGGGAGAGGGAGACCCAGTACTTC. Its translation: CASGTYRERETQYF.

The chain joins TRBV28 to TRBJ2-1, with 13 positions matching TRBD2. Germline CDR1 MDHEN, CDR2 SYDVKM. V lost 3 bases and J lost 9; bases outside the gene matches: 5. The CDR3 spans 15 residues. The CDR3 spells CASSFQLAGGPEQFF. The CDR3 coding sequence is TGTGCCAGCAGTTTCCAACTAGCGGGGGGGCCTGAGCAGTTCTTC.

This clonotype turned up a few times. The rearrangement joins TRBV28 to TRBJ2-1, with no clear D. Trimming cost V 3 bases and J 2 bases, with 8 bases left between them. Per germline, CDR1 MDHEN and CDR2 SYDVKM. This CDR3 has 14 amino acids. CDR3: CASSFPGTYNEQFF. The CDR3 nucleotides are TGTGCCAGCAGTTTCCCAGGTACCTACAATGAGCAGTTCTTC.

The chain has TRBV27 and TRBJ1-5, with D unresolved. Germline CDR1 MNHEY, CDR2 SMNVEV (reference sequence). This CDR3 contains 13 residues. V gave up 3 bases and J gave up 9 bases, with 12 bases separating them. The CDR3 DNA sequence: TGTGCCAGCAGTTTGGCAGTAGCTAGGCCCCAGCATTTT. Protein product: CASSLAVARPQHF.

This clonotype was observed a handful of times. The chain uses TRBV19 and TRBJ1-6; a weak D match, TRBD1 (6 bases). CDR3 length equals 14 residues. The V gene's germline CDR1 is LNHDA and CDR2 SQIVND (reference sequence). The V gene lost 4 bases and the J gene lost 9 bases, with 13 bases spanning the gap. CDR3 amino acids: CASSRAGDSSPLHF. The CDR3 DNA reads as TGTGCCAGTAGTAGGGCAGGGGATAGTTCACCCCTCCACTTT.

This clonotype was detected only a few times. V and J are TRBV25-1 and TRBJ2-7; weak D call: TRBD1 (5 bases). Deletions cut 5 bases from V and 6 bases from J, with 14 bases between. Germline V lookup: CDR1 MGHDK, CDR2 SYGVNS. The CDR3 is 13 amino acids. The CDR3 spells CASSLREQSEQYV. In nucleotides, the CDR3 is TGTGCCAGCAGTCTCAGGGAACAAAGCGAGCAGTACGTC.

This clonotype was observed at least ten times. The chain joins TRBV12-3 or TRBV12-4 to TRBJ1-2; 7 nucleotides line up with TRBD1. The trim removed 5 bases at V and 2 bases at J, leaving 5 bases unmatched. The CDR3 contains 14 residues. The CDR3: CASSHPQGNYGYTF. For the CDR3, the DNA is TGTGCCAGCAGTCACCCACAGGGGAACTATGGCTACACCTTC.

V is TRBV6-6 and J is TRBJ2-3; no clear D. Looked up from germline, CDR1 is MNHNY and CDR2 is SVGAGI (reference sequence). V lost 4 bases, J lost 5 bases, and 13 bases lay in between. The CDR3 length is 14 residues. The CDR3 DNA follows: TGTGCCAGCAGTTTCCCGGGCACTCTAGATACGCAGTATTTT. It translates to CASSFPGTLDTQYF.

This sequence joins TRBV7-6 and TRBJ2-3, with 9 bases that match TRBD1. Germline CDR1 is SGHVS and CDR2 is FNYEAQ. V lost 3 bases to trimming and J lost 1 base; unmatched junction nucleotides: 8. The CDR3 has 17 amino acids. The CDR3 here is CASSFVETGGGTDTQYF. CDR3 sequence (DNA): TGTGCCAGCAGCTTCGTGGAGACAGGGGGAGGCACAGATACGCAGTATTTT.

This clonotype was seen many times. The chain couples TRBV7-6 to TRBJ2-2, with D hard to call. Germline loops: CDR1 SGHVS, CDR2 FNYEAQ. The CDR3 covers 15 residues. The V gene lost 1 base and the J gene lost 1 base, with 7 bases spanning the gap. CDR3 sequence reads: CASSLDRKNTGELFF. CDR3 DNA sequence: TGTGCCAGCAGCTTAGACAGAAAGAACACCGGGGAGCTGTTTTTT.